This is a list of T cell receptor beta chains from one sample in a study of long-term antiretroviral therapy in people with HIV. Profiling relied on immunoSEQ multiplex PCR, and the TCRdb table lists in-frame clones only, not all of them. The profile shows tens of thousands of clones, approximately 84% of them singletons. The sequenced sample was unsorted PBMCs, obtained 0.5 years after starting antiretroviral therapy. These receptors all come from a man aged 18 to 35 with HIV. Each CDR3 is given with its conserved first and last residue. Fields, in order: J gene, V gene, D gene, clone size, CDR3 DNA, CDR3 protein. A D gene is named only where the DNA matches it firmly. Clone size, where shown, is once, few, many, or a class for clones that have expanded.

TRBJ1-3 | TRBV4-3 | . | . | TGCGCCAGCAGCCAAGATTCACAGATCGCACCTGGAAACACCATATATTTT | CASSQDSQIAPGNTIYF
TRBJ2-3 | TRBV19 | TRBD2 | . | TGTGCCAGTAAGGTAGCGGGGTTCACAGATACGCAGTATTTT | CASKVAGFTDTQYF
TRBJ2-7 | TRBV2 | TRBD1 | . | TGTGCCACAAGCCGGGACAGGGGTAATCGGGAGCAGTACTTC | CATSRDRGNREQYF
TRBJ2-5 | TRBV5-1 | . | once | TGCGCCAGCAGCCTATCGGGACGGTCCCAAGAGACCCAGTACTTC | CASSLSGRSQETQYF
TRBJ1-3 | TRBV5-5 | . | . | TGTGCCAGCAGCTTTACGACAGACTATGGAAACACCATATATTTT | CASSFTTDYGNTIYF
TRBJ2-6 | TRBV4-1 | . | . | TGCGCCAGCAGCCAAGATAGGACGGCCAACGTCCTGACTTTC | CASSQDRTANVLTF
TRBJ1-1 | TRBV5-6 | TRBD1 | . | TGTGCCAGCAGCTTGGAAGGGGGCGCGTACACTGAAGCTTTCTTT | CASSLEGGAYTEAFF
TRBJ2-3 | TRBV5-4 | TRBD2 | . | TGTGCCAGCAGCCCCGCCGGGACTAGCGGGGGGGCCCTGAATACGCAGTATTTT | CASSPAGTSGGALNTQYF
TRBJ1-2 | TRBV29-1 | TRBD1 | . | TGCAGCGTCCCTAGGTCAGGGGGCTATGGCTACACCTTC | CSVPRSGGYGYTF
TRBJ1-2 | TRBV5-6 | . | few | TGTGCCAGCAGCTTGGTGACAGTCGGGTACTATGGCTACACCTTC | CASSLVTVGYYGYTF
TRBJ2-1 | TRBV27 | TRBD1 | . | TGTGCCAGCAGTTTAAGTCAGGGGGCCTACAATGAGCAGTTCTTC | CASSLSQGAYNEQFF
TRBJ1-6 | TRBV4-1 | . | . | TGCGCCAGCAGCCCACTAGATAATTCACCCCTCCACTTT | CASSPLDNSPLHF
TRBJ1-5 | TRBV9 | . | . | TGTGCCAGCAGCGGAGGCTCGGGGAATCAGCCCCAGCATTTT | CASSGGSGNQPQHF
TRBJ2-2 | TRBV4-3 | TRBD2 | . | TGCGCCAGCAGCCACCTAGCGGGAGCGAACACCGGGGAGCTGTTTTTT | CASSHLAGANTGELFF
TRBJ2-1 | TRBV5-1 | TRBD2 | . | TGCGCCAGCAGCACCTCAGCGGGGAGCAACAATGAGCAGTTCTTC | CASSTSAGSNNEQFF
TRBJ2-3 | TRBV28 | . | . | TGTGCCAGCAGTTTCACAGGCTTAAACGCAGATACGCAGTATTTT | CASSFTGLNADTQYF
TRBJ2-7 | TRBV27 | TRBD2 | . | TGTGCCAGCAGTACGCTAATAGCGGGGGACCGCTACGAGCAGTACTTC | CASSTLIAGDRYEQYF
TRBJ2-2 | TRBV6-4 | TRBD2 | . | TGTGCCAGCAGTGAACTAGCGGGGGGAAGCACCGGGGAGCTGTTTTTT | CASSELAGGSTGELFF
TRBJ1-2 | TRBV18 | . | . | TGTGCCAGTTCACCATTCCGTAGCGTCGAGAGCTACACCTTC | CASSPFRSVESYTF
TRBJ1-5 | TRBV6-4 | . | . | TGTGCCAGCAGTGGGAACAGGTTACACATTCCTAGCAATCAGCCCCAGCATTTT | CASSGNRLHIPSNQPQHF
TRBJ1-1 | TRBV11-2 | TRBD1 | once | TGTGCCAGCAGCGGGCTGGGGACAGGGAATGATCTGAACACTGAAGCTTTCTTT | CASSGLGTGNDLNTEAFF
TRBJ2-7 | TRBV4-1 | TRBD2 | . | TGCGCCAGCAGCCAAGATAGGGGGACTAGCGGCGAGCAGTACTTC | CASSQDRGTSGEQYF
TRBJ2-2 | TRBV6-4 | . | . | TGTGCCAGCAGTGTTGAGGCGTCTCTATACACCGGGGAGCTGTTTTTT | CASSVEASLYTGELFF
TRBJ1-5 | TRBV5-4 | TRBD1 | . | TGTGCCAGCAGCTTACAGGGGGACTATAGCAATCAGCCCCAGCATTTT | CASSLQGDYSNQPQHF